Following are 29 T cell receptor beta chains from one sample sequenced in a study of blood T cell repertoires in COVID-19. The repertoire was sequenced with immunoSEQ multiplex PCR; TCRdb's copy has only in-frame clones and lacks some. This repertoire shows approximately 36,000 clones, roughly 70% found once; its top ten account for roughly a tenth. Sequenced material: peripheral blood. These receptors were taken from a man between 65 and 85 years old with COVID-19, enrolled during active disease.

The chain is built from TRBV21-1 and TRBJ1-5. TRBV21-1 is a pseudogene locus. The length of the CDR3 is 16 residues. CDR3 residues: CASSKVELRGNQPQHF. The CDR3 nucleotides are TGTGCCAGCAGCAAAGTGGAATTACGGGGCAATCAGCCCCAGCATTTT.

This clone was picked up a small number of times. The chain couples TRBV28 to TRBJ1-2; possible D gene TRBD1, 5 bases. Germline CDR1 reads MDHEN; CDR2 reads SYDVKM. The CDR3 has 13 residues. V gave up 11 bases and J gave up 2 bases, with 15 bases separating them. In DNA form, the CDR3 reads TGTGCCTGGGCGGGGTCAGGGAACTATGGCTACACCTTC. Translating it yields CAWAGSGNYGYTF.

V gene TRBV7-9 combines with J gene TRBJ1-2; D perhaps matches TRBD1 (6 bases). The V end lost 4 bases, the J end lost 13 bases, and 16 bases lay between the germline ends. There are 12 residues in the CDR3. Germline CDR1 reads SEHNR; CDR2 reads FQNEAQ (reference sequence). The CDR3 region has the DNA TGTGCCAGCAGCTCGGATCGACAGGAATCCACCTTC. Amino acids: CASSSDRQESTF. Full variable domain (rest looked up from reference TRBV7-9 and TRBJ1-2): DTGVSQNPRHKITKRGQNVTFRCDPISEHNRLYWYRQTLGQGPEFLTYFQNEAQLEKSRLLSDRFSAERPKGSFSTLEIQRTEQGDSAMYLCASSSDRQESTFGSGTRLTVV.

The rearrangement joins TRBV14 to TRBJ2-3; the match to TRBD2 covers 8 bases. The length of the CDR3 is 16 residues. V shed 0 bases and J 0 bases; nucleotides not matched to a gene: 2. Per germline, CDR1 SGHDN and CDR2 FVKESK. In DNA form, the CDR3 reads TGTGCCAGCAGCCAAGAACTAGCGGTGAGCACAGATACGCAGTATTTT. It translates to CASSQELAVSTDTQYF.

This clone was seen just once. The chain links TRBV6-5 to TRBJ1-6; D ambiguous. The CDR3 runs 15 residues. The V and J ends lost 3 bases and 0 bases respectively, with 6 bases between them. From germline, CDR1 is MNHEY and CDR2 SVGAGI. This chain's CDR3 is CASSYEGSYNSPLHF. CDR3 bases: TGTGCCAGCAGTTATGAGGGCTCCTATAATTCACCCCTCCACTTT.

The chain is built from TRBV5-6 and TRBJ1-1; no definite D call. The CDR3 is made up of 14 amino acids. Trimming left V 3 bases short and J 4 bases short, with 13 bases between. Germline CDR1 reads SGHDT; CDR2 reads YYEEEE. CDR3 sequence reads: CASSWWGAGTEAFF. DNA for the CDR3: TGTGCCAGCAGCTGGTGGGGTGCGGGCACTGAAGCTTTCTTT.

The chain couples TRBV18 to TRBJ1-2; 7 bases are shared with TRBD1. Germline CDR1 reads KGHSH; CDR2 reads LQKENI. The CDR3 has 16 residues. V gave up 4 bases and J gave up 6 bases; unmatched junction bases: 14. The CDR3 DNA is TGTGCCAGCTCACTTCGACAGGGAGAAACGGATCATGGCTACACCTTC. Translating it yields CASSLRQGETDHGYTF.

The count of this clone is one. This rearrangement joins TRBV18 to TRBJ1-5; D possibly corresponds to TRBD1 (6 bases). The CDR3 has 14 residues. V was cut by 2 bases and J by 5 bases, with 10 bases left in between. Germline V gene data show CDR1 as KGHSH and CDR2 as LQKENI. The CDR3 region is CASSPVGGDQPQHF. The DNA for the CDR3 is TGTGCCAGCTCACCAGTAGGGGGTGATCAGCCCCAGCATTTT.

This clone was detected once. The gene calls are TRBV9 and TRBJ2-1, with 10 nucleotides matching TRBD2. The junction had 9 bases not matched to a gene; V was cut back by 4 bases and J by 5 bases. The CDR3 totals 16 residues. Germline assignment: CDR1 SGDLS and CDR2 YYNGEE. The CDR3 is CASSFGAGGTHNEQFF. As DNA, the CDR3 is TGTGCCAGCAGCTTTGGAGCGGGGGGGACCCACAATGAGCAGTTCTTC. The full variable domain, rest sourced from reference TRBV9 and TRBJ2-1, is DSGVTQTPKHLITATGQRVTLRCSPRSGDLSVYWYQQSLDQGLQFLIQYYNGEERAKGNILERFSAQQFPDLHSELNLSSLELGDSALYFCASSFGAGGTHNEQFFGPGTRLTVL.

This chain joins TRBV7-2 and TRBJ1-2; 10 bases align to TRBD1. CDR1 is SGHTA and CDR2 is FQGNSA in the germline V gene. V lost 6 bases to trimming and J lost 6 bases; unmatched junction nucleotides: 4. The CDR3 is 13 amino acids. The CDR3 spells CASRPTGGHGYTF. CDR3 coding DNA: TGTGCCAGCAGACCGACAGGGGGCCATGGCTACACCTTC.

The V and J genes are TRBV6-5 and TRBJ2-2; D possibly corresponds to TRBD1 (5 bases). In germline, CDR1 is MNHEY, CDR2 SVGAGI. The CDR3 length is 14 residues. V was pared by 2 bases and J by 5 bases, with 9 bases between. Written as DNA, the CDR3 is TGTGCCAGCAGTTACAGTCAGGGAACCGGGGAGCTGTTTTTT. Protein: CASSYSQGTGELFF.

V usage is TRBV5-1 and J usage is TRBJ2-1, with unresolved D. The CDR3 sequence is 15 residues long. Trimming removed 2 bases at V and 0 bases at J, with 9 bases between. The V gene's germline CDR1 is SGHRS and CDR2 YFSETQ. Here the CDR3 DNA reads TGCGCCAGCAGCTTCCCGGGTGTCTCCTACAATGAGCAGTTCTTC. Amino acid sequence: CASSFPGVSYNEQFF.

CDR3 protein: CASSGGTVNEKLFF. Written as DNA, the CDR3 is TGTGCCAGCAGTGGCGGGACAGTTAATGAAAAACTGTTTTTT. The rearrangement links TRBV27 to TRBJ1-4; 7 bases are shared with TRBD1. Germline V lookup: CDR1 MNHEY, CDR2 SMNVEV (reference sequence). The ends lost 5 bases at V and 4 bases at J; junction bases unmatched: 4. The CDR3 totals 14 residues.

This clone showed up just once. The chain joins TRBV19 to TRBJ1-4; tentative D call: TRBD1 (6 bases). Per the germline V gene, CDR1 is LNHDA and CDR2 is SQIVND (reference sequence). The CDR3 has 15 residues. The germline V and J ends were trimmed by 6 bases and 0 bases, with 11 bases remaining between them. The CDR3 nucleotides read TGTGCCAGTAGGATACAGGGCGCAACTAATGAAAAACTGTTTTTT. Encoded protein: CASRIQGATNEKLFF.

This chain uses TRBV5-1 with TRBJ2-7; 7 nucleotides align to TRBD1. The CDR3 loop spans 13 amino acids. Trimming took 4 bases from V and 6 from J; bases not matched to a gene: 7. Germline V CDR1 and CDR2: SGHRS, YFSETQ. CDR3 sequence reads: CASSATTGSEQYF. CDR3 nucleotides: TGCGCCAGCAGCGCGACGACAGGGAGCGAGCAGTACTTC.

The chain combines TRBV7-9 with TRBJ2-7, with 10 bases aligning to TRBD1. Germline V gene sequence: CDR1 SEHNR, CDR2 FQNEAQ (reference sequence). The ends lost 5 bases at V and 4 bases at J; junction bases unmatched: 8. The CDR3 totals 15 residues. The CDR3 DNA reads TGTGCCAGCAGCGCATCCGACAGGGGGCAGTACGAGCAGTACTTC. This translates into CASSASDRGQYEQYF.

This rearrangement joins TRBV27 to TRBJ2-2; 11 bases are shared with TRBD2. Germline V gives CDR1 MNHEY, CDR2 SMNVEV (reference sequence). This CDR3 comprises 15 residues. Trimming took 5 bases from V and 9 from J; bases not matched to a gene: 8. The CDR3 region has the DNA TGTGCCAGCAGTATAAATAGCGGGAGGGCCAGGGAGCTGTTTTTT. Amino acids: CASSINSGRARELFF.

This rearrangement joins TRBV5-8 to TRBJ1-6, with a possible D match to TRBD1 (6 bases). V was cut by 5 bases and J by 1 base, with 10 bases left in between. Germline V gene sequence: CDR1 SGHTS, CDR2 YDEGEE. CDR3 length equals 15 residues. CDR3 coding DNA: TGTGCCAGCAGACCTACAGGGTCCTATAATTCACCCCTCCACTTT. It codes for CASRPTGSYNSPLHF. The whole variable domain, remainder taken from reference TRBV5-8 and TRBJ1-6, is EAGVTQSPTHLIKTRGQQATLRCSPISGHTSVYWYQQALGLGLQFLLWYDEGEERNRGNFPPRFSGRQFPNYSSELNVNALELEDSALYLCASRPTGSYNSPLHFGNGTRLTVT.

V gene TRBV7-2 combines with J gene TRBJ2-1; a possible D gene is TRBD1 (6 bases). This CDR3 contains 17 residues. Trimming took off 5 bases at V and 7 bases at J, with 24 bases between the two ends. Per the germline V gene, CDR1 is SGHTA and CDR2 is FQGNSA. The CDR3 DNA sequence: TGTGCCAGCAGCCCATTAGGGACACAGACTAACCGGAATGAGCAGTTCTTC. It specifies CASSPLGTQTNRNEQFF.

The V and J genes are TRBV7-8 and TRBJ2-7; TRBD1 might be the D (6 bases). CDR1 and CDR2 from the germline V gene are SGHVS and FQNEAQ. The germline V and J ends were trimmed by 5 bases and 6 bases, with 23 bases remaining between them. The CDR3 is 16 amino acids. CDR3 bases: TGTGCCAGCAGCCCAGGGGCGTCAGGGATATTTGGCGAGCAGTACTTC. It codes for CASSPGASGIFGEQYF.

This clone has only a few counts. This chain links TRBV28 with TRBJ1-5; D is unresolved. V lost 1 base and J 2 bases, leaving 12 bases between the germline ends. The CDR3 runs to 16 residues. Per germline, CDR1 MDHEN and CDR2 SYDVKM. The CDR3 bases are TGTGCCAGCAGTTTATTCGAGGGATCTGGCAATCAGCCCCAGCATTTT. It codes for CASSLFEGSGNQPQHF.

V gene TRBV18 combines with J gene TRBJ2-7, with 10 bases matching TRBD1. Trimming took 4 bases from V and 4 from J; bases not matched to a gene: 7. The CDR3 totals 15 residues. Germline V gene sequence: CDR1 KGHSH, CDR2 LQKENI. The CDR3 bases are TGTGCCAGCTCACTCTTCTGGGACAGGGGATACGAGCAGTACTTC. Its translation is CASSLFWDRGYEQYF.

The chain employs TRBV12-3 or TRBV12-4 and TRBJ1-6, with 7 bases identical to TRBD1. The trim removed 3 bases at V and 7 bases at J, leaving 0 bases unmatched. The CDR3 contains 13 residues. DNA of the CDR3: TGTGCCAGCAGTTTGGGACAGAATTCACCCCTCCACTTT. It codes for CASSLGQNSPLHF.

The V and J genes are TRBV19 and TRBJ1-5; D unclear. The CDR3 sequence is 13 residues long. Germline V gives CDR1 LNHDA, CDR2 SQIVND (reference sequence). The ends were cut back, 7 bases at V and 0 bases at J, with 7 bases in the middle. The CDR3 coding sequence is TGTGCCAGTAACTTTTATAGCAATCAGCCCCAGCATTTT. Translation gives CASNFYSNQPQHF.

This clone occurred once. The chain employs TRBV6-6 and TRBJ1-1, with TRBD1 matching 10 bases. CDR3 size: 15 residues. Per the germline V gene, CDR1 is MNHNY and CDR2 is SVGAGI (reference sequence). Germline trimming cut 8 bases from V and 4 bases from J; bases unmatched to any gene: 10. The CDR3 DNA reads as TGTGCCAGCGGGTCATCCGACAGGGGGCTCACTGAAGCTTTCTTT. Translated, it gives CASGSSDRGLTEAFF.

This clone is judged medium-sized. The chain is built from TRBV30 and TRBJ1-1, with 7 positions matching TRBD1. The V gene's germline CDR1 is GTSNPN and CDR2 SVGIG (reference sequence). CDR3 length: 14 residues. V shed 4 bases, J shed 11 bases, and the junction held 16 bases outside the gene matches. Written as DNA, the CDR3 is TGTGCCTGGACCAGACAGGGCCCGCCCGGCCAGGCTTTCTTT. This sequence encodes CAWTRQGPPGQAFF.

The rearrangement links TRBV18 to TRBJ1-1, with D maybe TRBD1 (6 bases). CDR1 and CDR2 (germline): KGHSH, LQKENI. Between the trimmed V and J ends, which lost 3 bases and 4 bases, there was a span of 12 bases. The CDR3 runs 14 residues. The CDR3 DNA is TGTGCCAGCTCACCCCGGGGGGCGGTCACTGAAGCTTTCTTT. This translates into CASSPRGAVTEAFF.

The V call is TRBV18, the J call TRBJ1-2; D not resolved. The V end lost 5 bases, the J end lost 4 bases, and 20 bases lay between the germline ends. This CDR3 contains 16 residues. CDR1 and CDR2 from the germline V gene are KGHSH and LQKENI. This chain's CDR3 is CASSSWESTEGYGYTF. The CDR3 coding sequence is TGTGCCAGCTCATCCTGGGAGTCCACGGAAGGCTATGGCTACACCTTC.

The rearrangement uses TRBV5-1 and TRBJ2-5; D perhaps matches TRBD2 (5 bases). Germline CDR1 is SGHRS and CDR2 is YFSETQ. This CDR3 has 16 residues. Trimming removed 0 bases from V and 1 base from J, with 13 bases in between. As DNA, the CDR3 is TGCGCCAGCAGCTTGGGAGGGCGTATCCCCCAAGAGACCCAGTACTTC. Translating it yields CASSLGGRIPQETQYF.